The 28 T cell receptor beta chains below come from one sample, sequenced in a study of T-cell memory formation after mild COVID-19. Via MiXCR, TCRdb re-called the 5' RACE reads, giving one row per CDR3 protein. The sample records roughly 500,000 distinct CDR3 sequences, roughly 20% being singletons. Sequenced material: PBMCs or a T cell subset sorted from them (not recorded which). Receptors originate from an adult woman who had mild COVID-19 (a few samples of this study predate the infection). Cell type and time point are not known.

The V and J genes are TRBV27 and TRBJ2-5; D is perhaps TRBD2 (6 bases). In germline, CDR1 is MNHEY, CDR2 SMNVEV (reference sequence). Trimming stripped 8 bases from V and 0 bases from J, with 7 bases between. The CDR3 spans 12 residues. CDR3 coding DNA: TGTGCCAGCCGGGGGTACCAAGAGACCCAGTACTTC. The encoded protein is CASRGYQETQYF.

The gene calls are TRBV12-3 or TRBV12-4 and TRBJ2-2, with TRBD2 matching over 11 bases. This CDR3 contains 16 residues. J lost 4 bases, V lost 6 bases, and 7 bases had no gene match. The CDR3 reads CASRPLAGEVTGELFF. In DNA, the CDR3 is TGTGCCAGCAGACCACTAGCGGGGGAGGTCACCGGGGAGCTGTTTTTT.

The chain links TRBV4-1 to TRBJ1-6; tentatively, D is TRBD1 (6 bases). The CDR3 spans 13 residues. Germline values: CDR1 MGHRA, CDR2 YSYEKL. V was shortened by 6 bases and J by 9 bases, with 12 bases between the two germline ends. CDR3 coding DNA: TGCGCCAGCAGTGGGGGCATCAGTTCACCCCTCCACTTT. It specifies CASSGGISSPLHF.

In this sample, this clonotype turned up a few times. This chain links TRBV2 with TRBJ2-3; TRBD2 agrees at 10 bases. CDR1 SNHLY and CDR2 FYNNEI come from the germline V gene. The CDR3 is 15 amino acids. Unmatched junction bases numbered 8, after V lost 5 bases and J lost 6 bases. The CDR3 DNA reads as TGTGCCAGCAGTCTTAGCGGGGGGCCGTCGGATACGCAGTATTTT. It codes for CASSLSGGPSDTQYF.

This chain connects TRBV24-1 to TRBJ2-5, with TRBD2 matching over 10 bases. V was clipped by 4 bases and J by 4 bases; unmatched bases: 8. The CDR3 consists of 16 residues. Germline loops: CDR1 KGHDR, CDR2 SFDVKD. CDR3: CATSDRSSGGRETQYF. CDR3 nucleotides: TGTGCCACCAGTGACAGATCTAGCGGGGGAAGAGAGACCCAGTACTTC.

In this sample, this clonotype turned up a few times. The gene calls are TRBV12-3 or TRBV12-4 and TRBJ1-1; no definite D call. Trimming removed 6 bases at V and 1 base at J, with 12 bases between. This CDR3 is 14 amino acids long. Written as DNA, the CDR3 is TGTGCCAGCAGACTGACACAGAAGAACACTGAAGCTTTCTTT. It translates to CASRLTQKNTEAFF.

The chain uses TRBV12-3 or TRBV12-4 and TRBJ2-7; D may be TRBD1 or TRBD2 (5 bases each). Trimming cost V 4 bases and J 4 bases, with 17 bases left between them. The CDR3 is 15 residues long. The CDR3 loop reads CASSSSPGRTYEQYF. The CDR3 DNA follows: TGTGCCAGCAGTTCGTCTCCGGGACGGACTTACGAGCAGTACTTC.

This chain links TRBV9 with TRBJ2-7; possibly TRBD2 for D (6 bases). The CDR3 consists of 14 residues. Deletions cut 1 base from V and 7 bases from J, with 15 bases between. Germline V CDR1 and CDR2: SGDLS, YYNGEE. In DNA form, the CDR3 reads TGTGCCAGCAGCGTAACTTTTGGGGCGGGGGAGCAGTACTTC. Its protein is CASSVTFGAGEQYF.

The sample holds a few counts of this clonotype. The rearrangement uses TRBV2 and TRBJ2-5; 10 nucleotides match TRBD1. Looked up from germline, CDR1 is SNHLY and CDR2 is FYNNEI. CDR3 length: 14 residues. Losses at the gene ends were 4 bases for V and 2 bases for J; bases not matched to a gene: 1. The CDR3 DNA sequence: TGTGCCAGCAGTGCGGACAGGGGGCAAGAGACCCAGTACTTC. Its protein product is CASSADRGQETQYF.

The chain carries TRBV2 and TRBJ1-6; D gene ambiguous. The CDR3 is made up of 14 amino acids. Germline V lookup: CDR1 SNHLY, CDR2 FYNNEI. The V end was cut by 4 bases, the J end by 7 bases, with 11 bases between. CDR3 nucleotides: TGTGCCAGCAGTGTTGAGGGCAACAATTCACCCCTCCACTTT. Its protein is CASSVEGNNSPLHF.

The chain carries TRBV12-3 or TRBV12-4 and TRBJ2-1; D might be TRBD2 (6 bases). The CDR3 consists of 15 residues. Trimming shortened V by 6 bases and J by 10 bases, and 22 bases separated the two germline ends. The CDR3 DNA follows: TGTGCCAGCAGCTATAGCGGTGCTGGTACCGGCGAGCAGTTCTTC. Its translation: CASSYSGAGTGEQFF.

The chain recombines TRBV4-2 with TRBJ2-3, with D uncertain. Trimming shortened V by 5 bases and J by 4 bases, and 10 bases separated the two germline ends. This CDR3 contains 13 residues. The germline V gene has CDR1 LGHNA and CDR2 YNFKEQ. The CDR3 loop reads CASSSTVSDTQYF. CDR3 nucleotides: TGTGCCAGCAGCTCTACCGTCTCAGATACGCAGTATTTT.

This clonotype was recorded a few times. The rearrangement links TRBV30 to TRBJ2-7; 8 nucleotides align to TRBD2. The CDR3 totals 13 residues. V was pared by 3 bases and J by 3 bases, with 4 bases of the junction left unmatched. Per the germline V gene, CDR1 is GTSNPN and CDR2 is SVGIG (reference sequence). The CDR3 DNA follows: TGTGCCTGGAGAACTAGCGGAGTCTACGAGCAGTACTTC. Its protein product is CAWRTSGVYEQYF.

This clonotype was detected a few times. V usage is TRBV27 and J usage is TRBJ2-1; 10 bases align to TRBD1. CDR1 and CDR2 (germline): MNHEY, SMNVEV (reference sequence). CDR3 length: 18 residues. Losses at the gene ends were 5 bases for V and 6 bases for J; bases not matched to a gene: 16. DNA for the CDR3: TGTGCCAGCAGTCTGGACAGGGGGAGGAATAACGCGGGCAATGAGCAGTTCTTC. Residues: CASSLDRGRNNAGNEQFF.

In its sample, this clonotype was seen a few times. This rearrangement joins TRBV3-1 to TRBJ2-7; TRBD1 might be the D (6 bases). Trimming pared 4 bases from V and 3 bases from J, leaving 13 bases between. The V gene's germline CDR1 is LGHDT and CDR2 YNNKEL (reference sequence). The CDR3 is 14 residues long. CDR3 amino acids: CASSPEGGGYEQYF. CDR3 in DNA: TGTGCCAGCAGCCCAGAAGGGGGTGGCTACGAGCAGTACTTC.

The chain uses TRBV18 and TRBJ2-7; 9 bases align to TRBD1. With 7 bases clipped from V and 6 bases from J, the junction kept 10 bases outside the gene matches. Germline-derived CDR1 and CDR2 are KGHSH and LQKENI. The CDR3 totals 14 residues. CDR3 coding DNA: TGTGCCAGCTTGCAGCCGGGACAGGGTGGCGAGCAGTACTTC. It yields the protein CASLQPGQGGEQYF.

This chain joins TRBV7-9 and TRBJ2-3; 7 bases line up with TRBD2. The V and J ends lost 8 bases and 2 bases, in that order; junction bases with no gene match: 7. The CDR3 length is 14 residues. CDR1 is SEHNR, CDR2 FQNEAQ, per germline (reference sequence). The CDR3 here is CASPVGGITDTQYF. The CDR3 DNA reads TGTGCCAGCCCCGTGGGGGGGATCACAGATACGCAGTATTTT.

This chain links TRBV28 with TRBJ2-7, with 9 bases aligning to TRBD1. V was pared by 7 bases and J by 2 bases, with 9 bases of the junction left unmatched. The germline CDR1 and CDR2 sequences are MDHEN and SYDVKM. CDR3 length equals 15 residues. The CDR3 bases are TGTGCCAGCACCAGGACAGGGGTCAAGACCTACGAGCAGTACTTC. The encoded protein is CASTRTGVKTYEQYF.

The chain recombines TRBV7-9 with TRBJ2-7; the D gene is possibly TRBD1 (6 bases). The CDR3 covers 16 residues. Trimming removed 1 base at V and 6 bases at J, with 19 bases between. Germline CDR1 SEHNR, CDR2 FQNEAQ (reference sequence). CDR3 sequence (DNA): TGTGCCAGCAGCTTAGGAGTTGGGGGCTTCGGGTCCGAGCAGTACTTC. Translation gives CASSLGVGGFGSEQYF.

This chain connects TRBV6-1 to TRBJ2-1; TRBD1 matches 12 bases. The CDR3 consists of 15 residues. Looked up from germline, CDR1 is MNHNS and CDR2 is SASEGT. With V trimmed by 4 bases and J by 6 bases, 4 bases remained unmatched. The CDR3 sequence: CASSGDRGLVNEQFF. Here the CDR3 DNA reads TGTGCCAGCAGTGGGGACAGGGGGCTAGTCAATGAGCAGTTCTTC.

This clonotype was counted only a few times. J is TRBJ2-1 and V is TRBV5-1; TRBD2 aligns across 13 bases. The CDR3 covers 17 residues. CDR1 and CDR2 from the germline V gene are SGHRS and YFSETQ. Losses at the gene ends were 0 bases for V and 5 bases for J; bases not matched to a gene: 5. This CDR3 is CASSLGDGLAGDNEQFF. The CDR3 DNA follows: TGCGCCAGCAGCTTGGGGGACGGACTAGCGGGAGACAATGAGCAGTTCTTC.

V gene TRBV24-1 combines with J gene TRBJ2-7; 7 bases are shared with TRBD1. This CDR3 contains 16 residues. In germline, CDR1 is KGHDR, CDR2 SFDVKD. Trimming took 4 bases from V and 1 from J; bases not matched to a gene: 9. CDR3 protein: CATSEPTGVSSYEQYF. The CDR3 coding sequence is TGTGCCACCAGTGAACCTACAGGGGTCTCTTCCTACGAGCAGTACTTC.

This chain uses TRBV7-2 with TRBJ1-1; D unresolved. The CDR3 runs 11 residues. The germline V gene has CDR1 SGHTA and CDR2 FQGNSA. Deletions cut 3 bases from V and 9 bases from J, with 8 bases between. Here the CDR3 reads CASSFARQAFF. The CDR3 coding sequence is TGTGCCAGCAGCTTTGCCCGCCAAGCTTTCTTT.

This clonotype has just a few counts. V usage is TRBV20-1 and J usage is TRBJ2-7; tentative D call: TRBD2 (5 bases). V was pared by 4 bases and J by 1 base, with 17 bases between. The CDR3 length is 15 residues. Germline lookup yields CDR1 DFQATT and CDR2 SNEGSKA (reference sequence). The CDR3 is CSATSLAGASYEQYF. The CDR3 region has the DNA TGCAGTGCTACCTCCCTGGCGGGCGCGTCCTACGAGCAGTACTTC.

The gene calls are TRBV5-6 and TRBJ1-1, with a weak D call TRBD1 (5 bases). V lost 3 bases and J lost 1, with 10 bases in between. Germline V gene data show CDR1 as SGHDT and CDR2 as YYEEEE. This CDR3 is built from 14 residues. The CDR3 spells CASSYPTENTEAFF. In DNA, the CDR3 is TGTGCCAGCAGCTACCCGACAGAGAACACTGAAGCTTTCTTT.

This sequence joins TRBV29-1 and TRBJ2-3, with D tentatively TRBD2 (6 bases). The CDR3 has 14 residues. V was pared by 4 bases and J by 2 bases, with 13 bases between. CDR1 and CDR2 from the germline V gene are SQVTM and ANQGSEA. CDR3 sequence: CSVVPAGYTDTQYF. CDR3 sequence (DNA): TGCAGCGTTGTTCCGGCGGGGTACACAGATACGCAGTATTTT.

The V call is TRBV20-1, the J call TRBJ2-2, with a tentative D call TRBD1 (7 bases). Germline CDR1 and CDR2: DFQATT and SNEGSKA (reference sequence). The germline V and J ends were trimmed by 3 bases and 0 bases, with 14 bases remaining between them. CDR3 length: 16 residues. The CDR3 DNA follows: TGCAGTGCTAGCCCAGGGGGGCACGCGAACACCGGGGAGCTGTTTTTT. This gives the protein CSASPGGHANTGELFF.

The chain uses TRBV5-1 and TRBJ1-4, with a weak D call TRBD1 (6 bases). CDR1 is SGHRS and CDR2 is YFSETQ in the germline V gene. V lost 0 bases, J lost 8 bases, and 14 bases lay in between. The CDR3 is 15 residues long. CDR3 in amino acids: CASSLVSSGAEKLFF. Written as DNA, the CDR3 is TGCGCCAGCAGCTTGGTGTCGTCAGGGGCCGAAAAACTGTTTTTT.